Presented here are 22 T cell receptor beta chains from one specimen sequenced in a study of blood T cells in healthy people across ages. A second PCR, run for roughly 7 to 12 cycles, used a sample-barcoded 5' primer plus a J-beta primer mix. Via MiXCR, TCRdb re-called the 5' RACE reads, giving one row per CDR3 protein. The sample has about 1.7 million distinct CDR3 sequences, 28% seen once. What was sequenced was blood. Receptors were obtained from a woman aged 25 to 39 in good health.

The J gene is TRBJ1-1, the V gene TRBV12-3 or TRBV12-4, with 8 bases that match TRBD1. Trimming took 3 bases from V and 11 from J; bases not matched to a gene: 5. This CDR3 spans 12 amino acids. CDR3 amino acids: CASSFGQGVAFF. As DNA, the CDR3 is TGTGCCAGCAGTTTCGGACAGGGTGTTGCTTTCTTT.

This clonotype was detected ten times or more. J is TRBJ2-1 and V is TRBV6-2 or TRBV6-3; D is perhaps TRBD2 (5 bases). This CDR3 region has 13 residues. The V gene lost 6 bases and the J gene lost 10 bases, with 16 bases spanning the gap. The germline gives CDR1 MNHEY, CDR2 SVGEGT. DNA of the CDR3: TGTGCCAGCAGCGCTAGCACCTTCGGCGAGCAGTTCTTC. This translates into CASSASTFGEQFF.

This clonotype turned up a few times. The chain has TRBV11-2 and TRBJ1-5, with a weak D call TRBD1 (5 bases). This CDR3 comprises 15 residues. Germline values: CDR1 SGHAT, CDR2 FQNNGV. V dropped 1 base and J dropped 1 base, with 8 bases sitting between them. The CDR3 sequence is CASSLGGESNQPQHF. DNA for the CDR3: TGTGCCAGCAGCTTAGGAGGGGAAAGCAATCAGCCCCAGCATTTT.

This clonotype was seen many times. J is TRBJ1-5 and V is TRBV12-3 or TRBV12-4; D is ambiguous. This CDR3 is 16 amino acids long. The V and J ends lost 5 bases and 3 bases respectively, with 17 bases between them. The CDR3 DNA reads as TGTGCCAGCAGTCCTATCAACACAGTCGCCAATCAGCCCCAGCATTTT. Translated: CASSPINTVANQPQHF.

With respect to this clonotype: Lacking the conserved final phenylalanine or tryptophan, this CDR3 likely reflects a read error. J is TRBJ1-2 and V is TRBV5-1, with 8 nucleotides matching TRBD1. This CDR3 has 14 residues. The ends lost 0 bases at V and 5 bases at J; junction bases unmatched: 3. CDR1 is SGHRS and CDR2 is YFSETQ in the germline V gene. The CDR3: CASSLETGVYGYTV. The CDR3 region has the DNA TGCGCCAGCAGCTTGGAGACAGGGGTGTATGGCTACACCGTC.

This chain joins TRBV28 and TRBJ2-1; 8 bases fit TRBD1. Per the germline V gene, CDR1 is MDHEN and CDR2 is SYDVKM. V was pared by 7 bases and J by 3 bases, with 8 bases of the junction left unmatched. This CDR3 comprises 15 residues. As DNA, the CDR3 is TGTGCCAGCATCACCGGGACAGGCTTCTACAATGAGCAGTTCTTC. It specifies CASITGTGFYNEQFF.

This clonotype has more than one count but fewer than ten. The chain joins TRBV27 to TRBJ2-7, with 7 bases aligning to TRBD1. With V trimmed by 0 bases and J by 3 bases, 5 bases remained unmatched. Per germline, CDR1 MNHEY and CDR2 SMNVEV (reference sequence). The CDR3 has 15 residues. CDR3 coding DNA: TGTGCCAGCAGTTTATCACCGGGACAGTTCTACGAGCAGTACTTC. It specifies CASSLSPGQFYEQYF.

Remarks on this clonotype: This may be a read error: a much more frequent sequence differs by one nucleotide. The gene calls are TRBV18 and TRBJ1-2; no clear D. Germline assignment: CDR1 KGHSH and CDR2 LQKENI. V lost 7 bases and J 0 bases, leaving 12 bases between the germline ends. This CDR3 contains 14 residues. The CDR3 protein is CASLPGRSNYGYTF. DNA for the CDR3: TGTGCCAGCTTACCCGGGCGGTCTAACTATGGCTACACCTTC.

On this clonotype: A read error may be the cause here, since a much bigger clone is one base away. This chain joins TRBV18 and TRBJ2-7, with 12 nucleotides matching TRBD2. The J call may be wrong; the DNA end is better matched by TRBJ2-4. CDR3 size: 19 residues. Germline CDR1 reads KGHSH; CDR2 reads LQKENI. This CDR3 is CTSSPPGIPGLAGENIQYF. The CDR3 DNA reads as TGTACCAGCTCACCGCCAGGAATTCCGGGACTAGCGGGTGAAAACATTCAGTACTTC.

This clonotype was observed at least ten times. The chain uses TRBV5-1 and TRBJ2-7, with D possibly matching TRBD2 (6 bases). This CDR3 comprises 15 residues. Trimming took 2 bases from V and 7 from J, leaving 19 bases between them. From germline, CDR1 is SGHRS and CDR2 YFSETQ. The CDR3 here is CASSFSRDGGKEQYF. CDR3 DNA: TGCGCCAGCAGCTTTTCACGGGACGGAGGGAAAGAGCAGTACTTC.

The V and J genes are TRBV7-2 and TRBJ2-7; 7 bases align to TRBD2. CDR1 is SGHTA, CDR2 FQGNSA, per germline. V gave up 8 bases and J gave up 7 bases; unmatched junction bases: 14. The CDR3 totals 14 residues. The CDR3 protein is CTSSSGIRAREQYF. CDR3 DNA sequence: TGTACCAGCTCCAGCGGGATCCGAGCGAGAGAGCAGTACTTC.

V and J are TRBV28 and TRBJ2-7; possibly TRBD2 for D (7 bases). Between the trimmed V and J ends, which lost 3 bases and 2 bases, there was a span of 14 bases. Germline values: CDR1 MDHEN, CDR2 SYDVKM. The CDR3 runs 15 residues. CDR3 amino acids: CASSFVGGGAYEQYF. The CDR3 coding sequence is TGTGCCAGCAGTTTTGTTGGAGGGGGGGCCTACGAGCAGTACTTC.

The gene calls are TRBV7-9 and TRBJ1-1, with D perhaps matching TRBD1 (5 bases). Germline-derived CDR1 and CDR2 are SEHNR and FQNEAQ (reference sequence). The V end was cut by 4 bases, the J end by 5 bases, with 14 bases between. The CDR3 consists of 14 residues. In nucleotides, the CDR3 is TGTGCCAGCAGCTCTAAACAGGCCTCTACTGAAGCTTTCTTT. Amino acid sequence: CASSSKQASTEAFF.

The rearrangement joins TRBV7-8 to TRBJ2-1; TRBD2 matches 10 bases. CDR1 and CDR2 (germline): SGHVS, FQNEAQ. The CDR3 spans 15 residues. V gave up 2 bases and J gave up 7 bases; unmatched junction bases: 5. The CDR3 loop is CASSLLAGAFNEQFF. CDR3 bases: TGTGCCAGCAGCTTACTAGCGGGAGCTTTTAATGAGCAGTTCTTC.

V is TRBV6-4 and J is TRBJ2-7; TRBD2 matches at 8 bases. Germline lookup yields CDR1 MRHNA and CDR2 SNTAGT. This CDR3 comprises 14 residues. With V trimmed by 3 bases and J by 7 bases, 8 bases remained unmatched. The CDR3 sequence is CASSENSGVDEQYF. The DNA for the CDR3 is TGTGCCAGCAGTGAAAATAGCGGGGTGGATGAGCAGTACTTC.

V and J are TRBV6-5 and TRBJ1-6; perhaps TRBD1 as D (6 bases). Trimming shortened V by 5 bases and J by 6 bases, and 14 bases separated the two germline ends. The CDR3 contains 15 residues. Germline V CDR1 and CDR2: MNHEY, SVGAGI. Here the CDR3 reads CASSPRDIANSPLHF. The CDR3 DNA reads TGTGCCAGCAGTCCTCGGGACATAGCTAATTCACCCCTCCACTTT.

This chain joins TRBV28 and TRBJ1-2; D not resolved. This CDR3 is built from 12 residues. Trimming took 6 bases from V and 7 from J, leaving 12 bases between them. Germline lookup yields CDR1 MDHEN and CDR2 SYDVKM. The CDR3, as DNA: TGTGCCAGCAGAAGGGCCCGGGGTGGCTACACCTTC. Protein: CASRRARGGYTF.

The chain joins TRBV7-6 to TRBJ2-7; D is possibly TRBD2 (6 bases). V lost 5 bases, J lost 1 base, and 15 bases lay in between. CDR3 length: 15 amino acids. Germline CDR1 SGHVS, CDR2 FNYEAQ. The CDR3 sequence: CASSRSEGRSYEQYF. The CDR3 bases are TGTGCCAGCAGCCGTTCGGAGGGGCGGTCCTACGAGCAGTACTTC. The entire variable domain, with the rest obtained from reference TRBV7-6 and TRBJ2-7, is as follows: GAGVSQSPRYKVTKRGQDVALRCDPISGHVSLYWYRQALGQGPEFLTYFNYEAQQDKSGLPNDRFSAERPEGSISTLTIQRTEQRDSAMYRCASSRSEGRSYEQYFGPGTRLTVT.

This chain joins TRBV2 and TRBJ2-5; maybe TRBD1 (6 bases). This CDR3 spans 15 amino acids. Germline CDR1 is SNHLY and CDR2 is FYNNEI. The germline V and J ends were trimmed by 7 bases and 3 bases, with 18 bases remaining between them. CDR3 sequence: CASTRTGTQKETQYF. Here the CDR3 DNA reads TGTGCCAGCACCCGAACCGGGACACAAAAAGAGACCCAGTACTTC.

The chain combines TRBV29-1 with TRBJ1-2, with a tentative D call TRBD1 (6 bases). Per germline, CDR1 SQVTM and CDR2 ANQGSEA. Trimming removed 3 bases from V and 3 bases from J, with 17 bases in between. This CDR3 region has 15 residues. Written as DNA, the CDR3 is TGCAGCGTTGAGAACGGGCGTGGGGGCGACTATGGCTACACCTTC. Translating gives CSVENGRGGDYGYTF.

CDR3 in DNA: TGTGCCAGCAAAAGGGGCACGTCCATCGGGGGCTACACCTTC. This sequence encodes CASKRGTSIGGYTF. This chain connects TRBV6-5 to TRBJ1-2; maybe TRBD1 (5 bases). The CDR3 contains 14 residues. Trimming removed 7 bases at V and 8 bases at J, with 20 bases between. Looked up from germline, CDR1 is MNHEY and CDR2 is SVGAGI.

About this clonotype itself: This may arise from a read error, as a much more abundant clone is one base away. The V gene is TRBV2, the J gene TRBJ2-5; D not certain. The J call is uncertain, as TRBJ2-1 better fits the DNA end. Germline CDR1 SNHLY, CDR2 FYNNEI. CDR3 length: 13 residues. This CDR3 is CASSAEREETQFF. Here the CDR3 DNA reads TGTGCCAGCAGTGCGGAAAGAGAAGAGACCCAGTTCTTC.